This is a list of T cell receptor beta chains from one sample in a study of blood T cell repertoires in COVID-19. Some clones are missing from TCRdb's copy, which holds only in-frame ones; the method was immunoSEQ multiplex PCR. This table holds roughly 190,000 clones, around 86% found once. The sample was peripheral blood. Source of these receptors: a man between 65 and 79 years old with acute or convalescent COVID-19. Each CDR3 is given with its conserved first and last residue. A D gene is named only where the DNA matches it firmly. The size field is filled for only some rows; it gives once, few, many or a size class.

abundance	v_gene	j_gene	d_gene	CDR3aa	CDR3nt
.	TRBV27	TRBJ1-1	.	CASSFGGNTEAFF	TGTGCCAGCAGTTTCGGTGGGAACACTGAAGCTTTCTTT
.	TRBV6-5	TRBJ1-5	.	CASSSTPQPQHF	TGTGCCAGCAGCTCGACTCCTCAGCCCCAGCATTTT
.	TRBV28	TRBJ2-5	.	CASSFAGSFLETQYF	TGTGCCAGCAGTTTTGCAGGGTCCTTCCTGGAGACCCAGTACTTC
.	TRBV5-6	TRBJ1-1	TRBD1	CASSLGQGAGKGNTEAFF	TGTGCCAGCAGCTTGGGACAGGGGGCCGGGAAGGGGAACACTGAAGCTTTCTTT
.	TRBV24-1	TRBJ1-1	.	CATRREGNTEAFF	TGTGCCACCCGTAGGGAGGGGAACACTGAAGCTTTCTTT
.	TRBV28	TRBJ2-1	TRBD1	CASSLSPGTGGYNEQFF	TGTGCCAGCAGTTTATCCCCTGGGACAGGGGGATACAATGAGCAGTTCTTC
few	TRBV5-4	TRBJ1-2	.	CASSFRQGYGYTF	TGTGCCAGCAGCTTTCGGCAGGGCTATGGCTACACCTTC
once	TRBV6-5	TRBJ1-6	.	CASSSGTSPLHF	TGTGCCAGCAGTTCAGGAACCTCACCCCTCCACTTT
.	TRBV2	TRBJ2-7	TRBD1	CASSWTGAGGEQYF	TGTGCCAGCAGCTGGACAGGGGCTGGGGGGGAGCAGTACTTC
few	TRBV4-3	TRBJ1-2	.	CASSQDQSGFYGYTF	TGCGCCAGCAGCCAAGATCAGTCAGGGTTCTATGGCTACACCTTC
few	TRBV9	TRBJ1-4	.	CASSVDLESPRLFF	TGTGCCAGCAGCGTAGACTTGGAGTCACCAAGGCTGTTTTTT
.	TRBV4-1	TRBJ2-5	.	CASSQDWDRGGREETQYF	TGCGCCAGCAGCCAAGACTGGGACAGGGGCGGGAGGGAAGAGACCCAGTACTTC
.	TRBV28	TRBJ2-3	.	CASSSVTDTQYF	TGTGCCAGCAGTTCGGTGACAGATACGCAGTATTTT
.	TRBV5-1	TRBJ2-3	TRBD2	CASGLAGPSTDTQYF	TGCGCCAGCGGACTAGCGGGACCTAGCACAGATACGCAGTATTTT
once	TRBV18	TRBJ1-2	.	CASSPDPGEGYTF	TGTGCCAGCTCACCAGATCCAGGGGAAGGCTACACCTTC
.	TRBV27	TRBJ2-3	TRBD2	CASSPGTSGRDTQYF	TGTGCCAGCAGCCCCGGGACTAGCGGGAGAGATACGCAGTATTTT
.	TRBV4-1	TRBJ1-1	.	CASSRRVLNTEAFF	TGCGCCAGCAGCCGCAGGGTCTTGAACACTGAAGCTTTCTTT
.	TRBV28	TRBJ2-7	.	CASSFPLEGPLVSSSYEQYF	TGTGCCAGCAGTTTCCCCCTCGAGGGCCCCCTTGTGTCTAGCTCCTACGAGCAGTACTTC
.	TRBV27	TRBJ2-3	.	CASSPDSTDTQYF	TGTGCCAGCAGTCCCGACTCCACAGATACGCAGTATTTT
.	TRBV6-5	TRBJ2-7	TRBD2	CASIGLAGGPGEQYF	TGTGCCAGCATTGGACTAGCGGGAGGGCCGGGAGAGCAGTACTTC
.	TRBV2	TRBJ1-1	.	CASSDGRGAFF	TGTGCCAGCAGTGACGGCAGAGGAGCTTTCTTT
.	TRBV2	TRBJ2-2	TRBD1	CASKPRGHTGELFF	TGTGCCAGCAAACCGAGGGGGCACACCGGGGAGCTGTTTTTT
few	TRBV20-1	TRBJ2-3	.	CSAPAPFTQYF	TGCAGTGCCCCAGCGCCATTTACGCAGTATTTT
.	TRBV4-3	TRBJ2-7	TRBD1	CASSPSSQGASYEQYF	TGCGCCAGCAGCCCTAGCTCTCAGGGGGCTTCCTACGAGCAGTACTTC
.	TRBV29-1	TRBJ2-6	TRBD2	CSVAIAGLSSGANVLTF	TGCAGCGTGGCTATAGCGGGCCTTAGCTCTGGGGCCAACGTCCTGACTTTC
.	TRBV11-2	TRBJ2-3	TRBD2	CASSYLGVAGFVDTQYF	TGTGCCAGCAGCTATCTGGGCGTAGCGGGATTCGTTGATACGCAGTATTTT
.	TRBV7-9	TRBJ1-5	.	CASSLVPSQGLSNQPQHF	TGTGCCAGCAGCTTAGTCCCGAGTCAGGGCCTTAGCAATCAGCCCCAGCATTTT
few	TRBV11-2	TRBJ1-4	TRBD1	CASRRWTGEKLFF	TGTGCCAGCAGGCGTTGGACAGGAGAAAAACTGTTTTTT
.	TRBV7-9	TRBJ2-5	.	CASSLRAGLETQYF	TGTGCCAGCAGCTTAAGGGCAGGGCTAGAGACCCAGTACTTC
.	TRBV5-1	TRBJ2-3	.	CASSPRQSRTDTQYF	TGCGCCAGCAGCCCAAGACAGAGTCGCACAGATACGCAGTATTTT
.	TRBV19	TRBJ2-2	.	CASNYGRGTGELFF	TGTGCCAGTAACTACGGTCGGGGCACCGGGGAGCTGTTTTTT
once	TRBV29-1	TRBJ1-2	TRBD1	CSVEVLTGTAGGYTF	TGCAGCGTTGAGGTCTTGACCGGGACAGCGGGCGGCTACACCTTC
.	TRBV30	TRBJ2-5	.	CAWGQLTEETQYF	TGTGCCTGGGGACAGTTGACTGAAGAGACCCAGTACTTC
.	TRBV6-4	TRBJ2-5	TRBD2	CASSEQAGGLGTQYF	TGTGCCAGCAGTGAGCAAGCGGGGGGCTTGGGGACCCAGTACTTC
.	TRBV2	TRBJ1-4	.	CASSDLFRSGEKLFF	TGTGCCAGCAGTGATCTCTTTAGGAGCGGGGAAAAACTGTTTTTT
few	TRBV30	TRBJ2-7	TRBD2	CAWSRRGAFSYEQYF	TGTGCCTGGAGTCGGCGGGGGGCCTTCTCCTACGAGCAGTACTTC
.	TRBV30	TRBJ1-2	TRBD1	CAWSRHPSGTGHYYGYTF	TGTGCCTGGAGCAGGCACCCGTCCGGGACAGGGCACTACTATGGCTACACCTTC
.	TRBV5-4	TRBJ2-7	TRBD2	CASSTGLAGGRYEQYF	TGTGCCAGCAGCACTGGACTAGCGGGGGGGCGCTACGAGCAGTACTTC
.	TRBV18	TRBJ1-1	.	CASTLTGLDTEAFF	TGTGCCAGCACCTTGACAGGCCTGGACACTGAAGCTTTCTTT
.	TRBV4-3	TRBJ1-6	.	CASSQDGQPYNSPLHF	TGCGCCAGCAGCCAAGATGGGCAGCCCTATAATTCACCCCTCCACTTT
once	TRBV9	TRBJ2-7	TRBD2	CASSKNPGLAGPEQYF	TGTGCCAGCAGCAAGAACCCGGGACTAGCGGGGCCGGAGCAGTACTTC
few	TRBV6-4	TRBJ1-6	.	CASSVTATNSPLHF	TGTGCCAGCAGTGTTACAGCAACCAATTCACCCCTCCACTTT
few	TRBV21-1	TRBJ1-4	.	CASSHLEAVREKLFF	TGTGCCAGCAGCCACCTTGAGGCAGTTCGAGAAAAACTGTTTTTT
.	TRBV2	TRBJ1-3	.	CASRSTGQGNTIYF	TGTGCCAGCAGGTCAACAGGGCAAGGAAACACCATATATTTT
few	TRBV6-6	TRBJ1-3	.	CASSFGTFGNTIYF	TGTGCCAGCAGTTTCGGGACTTTCGGAAACACCATATATTTT
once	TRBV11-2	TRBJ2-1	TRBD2	CASGAGYYNEQFF	TGTGCCAGCGGAGCGGGGTACTACAATGAGCAGTTCTTC